Sequencing of this T cell receptor beta chain was carried out in a study of beta chain features in type 1 diabetes. This CDR3 comprises 15 residues. The V end was cut by 5 bases, the J end by 7 bases, with 17 bases between. CDR1 is SGHAT and CDR2 is FQNNGV in the germline V gene. Expressed TCRB transcripts were sequenced, since all the RNA that had been isolated was reverse transcribed. Some clones are missing from TCRdb's copy, which holds only in-frame ones; the method was immunoSEQ multiplex PCR. The sample shows over 120,000 clones, about 10% of them seen only once. Study findings and constraints: TCRB CDR3 length was moderately but significantly reduced in all four CD4+ subsets of Type 1 diabetes patients. Equally in patients and controls, PCR might preferentially amplify shorter templates.

With regard to this clone: The antigen is undetermined.

The clonotype originates from a man between 18 and 29 years old in good health. The V and J genes are TRBV11-2 and TRBJ1-4; no definite D call. Sequenced sample: naive CD4+ T cells from blood. CDR3 in DNA: TGTGCCAGCAGCCGAGAAGGGTATCGGGGTGAAAAACTGTTTTTT. This gives the protein CASSREGYRGEKLFF.